These 15 T cell receptor beta chains originate from one sample sequenced in a study of PD-1 blockade in classical Hodgkin lymphoma. No patient escaped relapse after autologous stem cell transplantation, and brentuximab vedotin exposure varied. TCRdb keeps only in-frame clones here, not all; method: immunoSEQ multiplex PCR. The sample holds 43,000 or so clones, 88% seen once. This material consisted of peripheral blood mononuclear cells (PBMCs), taken at baseline. These receptors were taken from a human donor with classical Hodgkin lymphoma.

The rearrangement joins TRBV13 to TRBJ2-3, with TRBD2 matching over 7 bases. The CDR3 sequence is 16 residues long. Germline CDR1 and CDR2: PRHDT and FYEKMQ (reference sequence). With V trimmed by 5 bases and J by 3 bases, 11 bases remained unmatched. The CDR3 here is CASSRQLASGTDTQYF. The CDR3 bases are TGTGCCAGCAGCCGTCAACTAGCGAGTGGGACAGATACGCAGTATTTT.

The chain is built from TRBV5-1 and TRBJ1-1, with D hard to call. This CDR3 contains 13 residues. Germline V gene lookup returns CDR1 SGHRS and CDR2 YFSETQ. Trimming removed 2 bases at V and 2 bases at J, with 7 bases between. CDR3 DNA: TGCGCCAGCAGCTTTCAGAGTAACACTGAAGCTTTCTTT. It translates to CASSFQSNTEAFF.

By sample share, this clone is medium-sized. The rearrangement joins TRBV6-5 to TRBJ1-6, with 7 nucleotides matching TRBD1. After removal of 6 bases from V and 10 bases from J, the junction contained 6 bases not matched to a gene. CDR3 length: 13 residues. In germline, CDR1 is MNHEY, CDR2 SVGAGI. This chain's CDR3 is CASRNRGRSPLHF. The CDR3 bases are TGTGCCAGCAGAAACAGGGGAAGGTCACCCCTCCACTTT.

This rearrangement joins TRBV9 to TRBJ1-2, with D hard to call. There are 14 residues in the CDR3. Germline V gene sequence: CDR1 SGDLS, CDR2 YYNGEE. The germline V and J ends were trimmed by 4 bases and 8 bases, with 18 bases remaining between them. Written as DNA, the CDR3 is TGTGCCAGCAGCCCAACATTTTCCTCGGGGGGCTACACCTTC. It specifies CASSPTFSSGGYTF.

The CDR3 DNA is TGTGCCAGCAGCTTAAGGGCAGATACGCAGTATTTT. Its translation is CASSLRADTQYF. J is TRBJ2-3 and V is TRBV7-3; D unclear. Between the trimmed V and J ends, which lost 1 base and 4 bases, there was a span of 3 bases. This CDR3 region has 12 residues. Looked up from germline, CDR1 is SGHTA and CDR2 is FQGTGA.

The gene calls are TRBV28 and TRBJ2-5, with D perhaps matching TRBD2 (6 bases). The CDR3 is 14 amino acids. The germline CDR1 and CDR2 sequences are MDHEN and SYDVKM. The V end was cut by 3 bases, the J end by 0 bases, with 8 bases between. The CDR3: CASSFRDYQETQYF. The CDR3 bases are TGTGCCAGCAGTTTCCGGGACTACCAAGAGACCCAGTACTTC.

This chain uses TRBV11-2 with TRBJ1-2; tentative D call: TRBD1 (6 bases). Trimming cost V 5 bases and J 2 bases, with 9 bases left between them. Per the germline V gene, CDR1 is SGHAT and CDR2 is FQNNGV. The CDR3 covers 13 residues. CDR3 nucleotide sequence: TGTGCCAGCAGCCGCGACAGGAACTATGGCTACACCTTC. Its protein product is CASSRDRNYGYTF.

The chain links TRBV6-5 to TRBJ2-1; TRBD1 might be the D (6 bases). The length of the CDR3 is 15 residues. Trimming removed 6 bases at V and 2 bases at J, with 14 bases between. In germline, CDR1 is MNHEY, CDR2 SVGAGI. CDR3 sequence (DNA): TGTGCCAGCAGCCCTACGGGACATCCCTACAATGAGCAGTTCTTC. Translated: CASSPTGHPYNEQFF.

This chain uses TRBV27 with TRBJ1-5, with D possibly being TRBD1 (6 bases). Between the trimmed V and J ends, which lost 8 bases and 1 base, there was a span of 15 bases. The CDR3 is 15 amino acids. CDR1 MNHEY and CDR2 SMNVEV come from the germline V gene (reference sequence). The CDR3 spells CASRRAGASNQPQHF. CDR3 DNA: TGTGCCAGCCGTCGGGCAGGGGCGAGCAATCAGCCCCAGCATTTT.

The V and J genes are TRBV7-8 and TRBJ2-7; D call uncertain. Germline CDR1 and CDR2: SGHVS and FQNEAQ. This CDR3 is 14 amino acids long. V lost 3 bases to trimming and J lost 2 bases, with 11 bases between them. CDR3 in amino acids: CASSFETKTYEQYF. CDR3 DNA: TGTGCCAGCAGCTTCGAGACAAAAACCTACGAGCAGTACTTC.

The chain uses TRBV28 and TRBJ2-7; 7 nucleotides align to TRBD1. The V gene end was trimmed by 4 bases and the J gene end by 12 bases; junction bases not matched to a gene: 15. CDR1 is MDHEN and CDR2 is SYDVKM in the germline V gene. This CDR3 is built from 14 residues. CDR3 loop: CASSYMNPRDSLYF. Written as DNA, the CDR3 is TGTGCCAGCAGTTATATGAATCCCCGGGACAGCTTGTACTTC.

The chain is built from TRBV19 and TRBJ2-5, with D maybe TRBD1 (7 bases). The ends were cut back, 5 bases at V and 0 bases at J, with 10 bases in the middle. The CDR3 is made up of 14 amino acids. Germline CDR1 and CDR2: LNHDA and SQIVND (reference sequence). CDR3 loop: CASSSGGHQETQYF. The CDR3 DNA reads TGTGCCAGTAGTTCAGGGGGGCACCAAGAGACCCAGTACTTC.

This chain uses TRBV28 with TRBJ1-4, with a weak D call TRBD1 (6 bases). V was pared by 3 bases and J by 6 bases, with 11 bases between. The germline V gene has CDR1 MDHEN and CDR2 SYDVKM. The CDR3 is 14 amino acids. Written as DNA, the CDR3 is TGTGCCAGCAGTTTGGGGAGGGGGGATGAAAAACTGTTTTTT. It codes for CASSLGRGDEKLFF.

The chain combines TRBV7-2 with TRBJ1-5; D not certain. Trimming removed 5 bases at V and 4 bases at J, with 15 bases between. Germline CDR1 and CDR2: SGHTA and FQGNSA. This CDR3 is 15 amino acids long. The DNA for the CDR3 is TGTGCCAGCAGCCCTAGACGGCGAACGAATCAGCCCCAGCATTTT. The encoded protein is CASSPRRRTNQPQHF.

The rearrangement links TRBV7-6 to TRBJ1-3; the D gene is possibly TRBD1 (6 bases). Looked up from germline, CDR1 is SGHVS and CDR2 is FNYEAQ. V lost 5 bases, J lost 0 bases, and 14 bases lay in between. The CDR3 runs to 16 residues. CDR3 bases: TGTGCCAGCAGCATGCCGACAGGCAGCTCTGGAAACACCATATATTTT. It specifies CASSMPTGSSGNTIYF.